The 3 T cell receptor beta chains presented below share a single source sample, sequenced in a study of control samples from healthy donors and cancer patients. Repertoires were generated with immunoSEQ multiplex PCR, while TCRdb's copy carries only in-frame clones and drops some. Here the sample spans 100,000 to 150,000 clones, roughly 87% being singletons. The sequencing input was blood. The receptors derive from a man aged 18 to 35 in good health.

The rearrangement links TRBV27 to TRBJ2-6, with no clear D. CDR1 and CDR2 from the germline V gene are MNHEY and SMNVEV (reference sequence). The CDR3 is 16 residues long. Trimming stripped 1 base from V and 0 bases from J, with 7 bases between. The CDR3 protein is CASSLFSLSGANVLTF. In DNA, the CDR3 is TGTGCCAGCAGTTTATTTTCCCTCTCTGGGGCCAACGTCCTGACTTTC.

This clone showed up just once. The chain couples TRBV19 to TRBJ2-1; 8 bases line up with TRBD1. The CDR3 loop spans 14 amino acids. The germline V gene encodes CDR1 LNHDA and CDR2 SQIVND (reference sequence). V shed 4 bases, J shed 7 bases, and the junction held 6 bases outside the gene matches. The DNA for the CDR3 is TGTGCCAGTAGTACCGGACAGGGTCGGAATGAGCAGTTCTTC. Its protein product is CASSTGQGRNEQFF.

The V and J genes are TRBV6-6 and TRBJ1-1, with a tentative D call TRBD1 (5 bases). Germline CDR1 MNHNY, CDR2 SVGAGI (reference sequence). Trimming cost V 2 bases and J 3 bases, with 10 bases left between them. The CDR3 runs 14 residues. The CDR3 nucleotides read TGTGCCAGCAGTTACAGCGGGACGGACACTGAAGCTTTCTTT. Translating it yields CASSYSGTDTEAFF.